This T cell receptor (beta chain) emerged from a study of blood T cell repertoires in COVID-19. As for the study in general: Samples came from the United States, Italy and Spain, spanning acute and convalescent COVID-19. PBMCs, B-cell-depleted T cells, or T cells provided the cDNA or gDNA that made up the material.

Per the study methods: Amplified reference gene primers provided the basis for estimating nucleated cell counts. The assay was immunoSEQ multiplex PCR, and TCRdb's table has in-frame clones only and misses some. V, J and clone size are those of that table, while D and trimming were read from the DNA. The sample lists over 60,000 clones, 75% to 85% occurring once. Enrolment of Seattle patients took place during active infection, and they were followed longitudinally. CDR3 length: 16 residues. V was clipped by 2 bases and J by 5 bases, with 16 bases between them. Germline V gene lookup returns CDR1 MDHEN and CDR2 SYDVKM.

The specimen sequenced was peripheral blood. This sequence originates from a man in his forties or fifties with COVID-19, enrolled during active disease. This sequence joins TRBV28 and TRBJ1-3; D is perhaps TRBD1 (6 bases). The CDR3 region has the DNA TGTGCCAGCAGTTTACAGGGCAGGGGCGGAAGAAACACCATATATTTT. It is translated as CASSLQGRGGRNTIYF. Variable domain in full (rest from reference TRBV28 and TRBJ1-3): DVKVTQSSRYLVKRTGEKVFLECVQDMDHENMFWYRQDPGLGLRLIYFSYDVKMKEKGDIPEGYSVSREKKERFSLILESASTNQTSMYLCASSLQGRGGRNTIYFGEGSWLTVV.